The clone carrying this T cell receptor beta chain was observed a handful of times. Antigen specificity is unknown. The data belong to a study of T-cell memory formation after mild COVID-19. Study context: TCR clusters showed largely donor specificity.

Trimming pared 5 bases from V and 7 bases from J, leaving 17 bases between. The CDR3 covers 13 residues. Germline V gives CDR1 DFQATT, CDR2 SNEGSKA (reference sequence). Study-level results: Clonal second-wave expansions that peaked on day 37 had unconfirmed SARS-CoV-2 specificity. Whereas later expanders leaned CD4+, clones contracting day 15 to 85 showed a balanced CD4/CD8 makeup. Among contracting clones, CD4+ were mainly CM/EM and CD8+ enriched in EMRA.

TCRdb passed the 5' RACE reads through MiXCR, listing each CDR3 protein once. Counted here are approximately 350,000 distinct CDR3 sequences, approximately 13% occurring once; the ten biggest clones make up about a fifth. V usage is TRBV20-1 and J usage is TRBJ1-2; tentatively, D is TRBD1 (5 bases). Sample: PBMCs or a T cell subset sorted from them (not recorded which). The TCR sequence derives from a man between 18 and 29 years old who had mild COVID-19 (a few samples of this study predate the infection). Cell type and time point are not known. CDR3 protein: CSAPGAVIGGYTF. DNA for the CDR3: TGCAGTGCTCCCGGGGCAGTGATTGGTGGCTACACCTTC.